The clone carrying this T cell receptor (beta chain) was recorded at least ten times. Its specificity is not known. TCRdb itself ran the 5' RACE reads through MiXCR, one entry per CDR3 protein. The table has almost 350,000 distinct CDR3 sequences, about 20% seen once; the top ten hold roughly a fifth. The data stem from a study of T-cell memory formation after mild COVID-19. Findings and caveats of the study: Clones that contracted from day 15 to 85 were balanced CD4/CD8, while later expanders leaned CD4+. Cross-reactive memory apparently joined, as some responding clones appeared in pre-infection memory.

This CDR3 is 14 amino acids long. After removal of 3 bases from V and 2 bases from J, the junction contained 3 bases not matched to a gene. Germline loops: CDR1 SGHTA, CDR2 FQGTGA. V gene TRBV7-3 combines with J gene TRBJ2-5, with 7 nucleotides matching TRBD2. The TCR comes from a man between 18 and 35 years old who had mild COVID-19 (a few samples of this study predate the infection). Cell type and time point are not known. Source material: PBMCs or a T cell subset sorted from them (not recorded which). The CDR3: CASSFGGVQETQYF. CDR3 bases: TGTGCCAGCAGCTTTGGGGGGGTTCAAGAGACCCAGTACTTC.